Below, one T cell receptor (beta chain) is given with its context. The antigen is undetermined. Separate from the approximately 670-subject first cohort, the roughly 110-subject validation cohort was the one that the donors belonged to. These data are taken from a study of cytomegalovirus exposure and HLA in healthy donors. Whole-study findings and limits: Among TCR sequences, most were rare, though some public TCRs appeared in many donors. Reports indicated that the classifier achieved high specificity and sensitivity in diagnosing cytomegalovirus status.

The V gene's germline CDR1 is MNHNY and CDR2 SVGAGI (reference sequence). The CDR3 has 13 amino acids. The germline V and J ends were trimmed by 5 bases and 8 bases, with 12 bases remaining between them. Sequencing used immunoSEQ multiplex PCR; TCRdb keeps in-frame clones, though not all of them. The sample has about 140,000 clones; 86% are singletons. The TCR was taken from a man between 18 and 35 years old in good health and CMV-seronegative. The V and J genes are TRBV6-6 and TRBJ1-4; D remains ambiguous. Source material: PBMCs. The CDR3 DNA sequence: TGTGCCAGCAGTCTAACGACCGGGGAAAAACTGTTTTTT. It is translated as CASSLTTGEKLFF.